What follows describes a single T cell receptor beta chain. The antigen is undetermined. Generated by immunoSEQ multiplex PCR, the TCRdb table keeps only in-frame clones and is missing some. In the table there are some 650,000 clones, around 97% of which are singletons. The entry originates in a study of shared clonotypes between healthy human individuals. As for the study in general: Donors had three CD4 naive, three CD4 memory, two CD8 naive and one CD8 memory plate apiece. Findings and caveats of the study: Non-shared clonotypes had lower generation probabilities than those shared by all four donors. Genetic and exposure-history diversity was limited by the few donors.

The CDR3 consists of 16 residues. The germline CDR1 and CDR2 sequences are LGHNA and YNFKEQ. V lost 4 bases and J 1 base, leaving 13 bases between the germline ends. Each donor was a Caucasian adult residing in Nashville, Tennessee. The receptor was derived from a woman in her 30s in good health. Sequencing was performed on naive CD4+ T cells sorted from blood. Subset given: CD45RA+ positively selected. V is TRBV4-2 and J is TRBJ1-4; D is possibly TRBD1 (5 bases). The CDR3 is CASSLQPGRTNEKLFF. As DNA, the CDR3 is TGTGCCAGCAGCCTTCAACCGGGACGAACTAATGAAAAACTGTTTTTT.